The 21 T cell receptor beta chains presented below share a single source sample, sequenced in a study of CD8+CD57+ T cells in acquired aplastic anemia. The study profiled TCR beta VDJ and CDR3 using genomic DNA as template. TCRdb re-called the reads with MiXCR, one entry per CDR3 protein. The sample consists of about 130,000 distinct CDR3 sequences, roughly 50% of them appearing once. Sequenced material: sorted CD4+, CD8+, or CD8+CD57+ T cells (not recorded which) from PBMCs. The source of these receptors is a human donor in good health, serving as a control.

The chain carries TRBV2 and TRBJ2-5, with TRBD2 identical over 9 bases. CDR1 and CDR2 (germline): SNHLY, FYNNEI. This CDR3 comprises 16 residues. V lost 1 base and J lost 2; bases outside the gene matches: 5. In DNA form, the CDR3 reads TGTGCCAGCAGTGAAGATGGGCTAGCGGGGCAAGAGACCCAGTACTTC. Protein sequence: CASSEDGLAGQETQYF.

The chain employs TRBV7-9 and TRBJ2-6; the match to TRBD1 covers 8 bases. Germline V gene sequence: CDR1 SEHNR, CDR2 FQNEAQ (reference sequence). This CDR3 is 15 amino acids long. Germline trimming cut 3 bases from V and 2 bases from J; bases unmatched to any gene: 0. CDR3 loop: CASSLDRAGANVLTF. Here the CDR3 DNA reads TGTGCCAGCAGCTTGGACAGGGCTGGGGCCAACGTCCTGACTTTC.

The rearrangement links TRBV4-3 to TRBJ2-7; D might be TRBD2 (6 bases). This CDR3 has 15 residues. V dropped 1 base and J dropped 3 bases, with 13 bases sitting between them. Germline V gene lookup returns CDR1 LGHNA and CDR2 YSLEER. The CDR3, as DNA: TGCGCCAGCAGCCAAGCCGGGGGACTCAGCTACGAGCAGTACTTC. Amino acid sequence: CASSQAGGLSYEQYF.

This clonotype was observed many times. The chain combines TRBV5-5 with TRBJ1-2; TRBD1 matches at 7 bases. After removal of 4 bases from V and 6 bases from J, the junction contained 9 bases not matched to a gene. The CDR3 extends over 14 amino acids. The germline V gene encodes CDR1 SGHKS and CDR2 YYEKEE (reference sequence). The CDR3 DNA reads as TGTGCCAGCAGCCCTAGGGGGCTTGTCGATGGCTACACCTTC. Translating it yields CASSPRGLVDGYTF.

This clonotype was recorded only once. V and J are TRBV29-1 and TRBJ2-2; D unresolved. This CDR3 comprises 12 residues. Germline CDR1 is SQVTM and CDR2 is ANQGSEA. Between the trimmed V and J ends, which lost 6 bases and 5 bases, there was a span of 10 bases. The DNA for the CDR3 is TGCAGCGTCCACGGTTGGACCGGGGAGCTGTTTTTT. Protein sequence: CSVHGWTGELFF.

This clonotype occurred many times. This chain links TRBV20-1 with TRBJ2-7, with 9 nucleotides matching TRBD1. The CDR3 runs 15 residues. V shed 0 bases, J shed 2 bases, and the junction held 5 bases outside the gene matches. Germline V lookup: CDR1 DFQATT, CDR2 SNEGSKA (reference sequence). CDR3 region: CSAREGQGLAYEQYF. CDR3 nucleotides: TGCAGTGCTAGAGAGGGACAGGGTCTAGCCTACGAGCAGTACTTC.

This clonotype showed up just a few times. V and J are TRBV7-2 and TRBJ2-7; D possibly corresponds to TRBD2 (6 bases). The CDR3 contains 13 residues. Trimming pared 10 bases from V and 2 bases from J, leaving 15 bases between. The germline V gene encodes CDR1 SGHTA and CDR2 FQGNSA. CDR3 region: CATLGGIPYEQYF. CDR3 in DNA: TGTGCCACCCTCGGGGGAATACCCTACGAGCAGTACTTC.

This clonotype was counted many times. CDR3 amino acids: CASSPRDSNTEAFF. CDR3 coding DNA: TGTGCCAGCAGCCCCAGGGATTCTAACACTGAAGCTTTCTTT. The chain has TRBV7-3 and TRBJ1-1, with a possible D match to TRBD1 (5 bases). CDR3 size: 14 residues. Germline V CDR1 and CDR2: SGHTA, FQGTGA. Trimming stripped 5 bases from V and 2 bases from J, with 12 bases between.

This clonotype has just a few counts. A much larger clone sits a single nucleotide away, making a read error possible. Since no conserved phenylalanine or tryptophan closes the CDR3, a read error is the likely cause. J is TRBJ1-6 and V is TRBV5-1, with D perhaps TRBD1 (6 bases). The germline CDR1 and CDR2 sequences are SGHRS and YFSETQ. The CDR3 runs to 15 residues. Trimming left V 0 bases short and J 6 bases short, with 10 bases between. CDR3 bases: TGCGCCAGCAGCTTGGATCCAGGGGCTAATTCACCCCTCCACTCT. Protein sequence: CASSLDPGANSPLHS.

The genes are TRBV11-2 and TRBJ2-1; perhaps D is TRBD1 or TRBD2 (6 bases each). The CDR3 has 15 amino acids. CDR1 and CDR2 from the germline V gene are SGHAT and FQNNGV. Trimming removed 4 bases from V and 8 bases from J, with 18 bases in between. The CDR3 loop is CASSSFPRGADEQFF. In DNA form, the CDR3 reads TGTGCCAGCAGCTCCTTTCCGAGGGGGGCAGATGAGCAGTTCTTC. The whole variable domain, remainder taken from reference TRBV11-2 and TRBJ2-1, is EAGVAQSPRYKIIEKRQSVAFWCNPISGHATLYWYQQILGQGPKLLIQFQNNGVVDDSQLPKDRFSAERLKGVDSTLKIQPAKLEDSAVYLCASSSFPRGADEQFFGPGTRLTVL.

This clonotype was picked up many times. The CDR3 nucleotides are TGTGCCAGCAGCCGTATCACCCCCGGAGGAAGAAGCTATGAGCAGTTCTTC. This sequence encodes CASSRITPGGRSYEQFF. V and J are TRBV11-2 and TRBJ2-1; tentative D call: TRBD2 (5 bases). Germline CDR1 SGHAT, CDR2 FQNNGV. Trimming shortened V by 5 bases and J by 8 bases, and 25 bases separated the two germline ends. The CDR3 is 17 amino acids. Looking up the rest from reference TRBV11-2 and TRBJ2-1 gives the full variable domain: EAGVAQSPRYKIIEKRQSVAFWCNPISGHATLYWYQQILGQGPKLLIQFQNNGVVDDSQLPKDRFSAERLKGVDSTLKIQPAKLEDSAVYLCASSRITPGGRSYEQFFGPGTRLTVL.

This rearrangement joins TRBV11-2 to TRBJ2-3, with a weak D call TRBD2 (6 bases). The CDR3 totals 17 residues. CDR1 is SGHAT, CDR2 FQNNGV, per germline. The CDR3, as DNA: TGTGCTAGCGGTGGACTCGGGAAAGCGGGCCACACGGATACGCAGTATTTT. It codes for CASGGLGKAGHTDTQYF.

The V and J genes are TRBV10-3 and TRBJ1-2; the D gene is possibly TRBD1 (5 bases). The V and J ends lost 0 bases and 7 bases respectively, with 18 bases between them. Germline V gene lookup returns CDR1 ENHRY and CDR2 SYGVKD. The CDR3 has 16 residues. The CDR3 DNA reads as TGTGCCATCAGTGAGTCTAGGGGCCTGCCGAGTAGTGGCTACACCTTC. Protein: CAISESRGLPSSGYTF.

This clonotype was observed a handful of times. The V and J genes are TRBV10-1 and TRBJ1-2; the D gene is possibly TRBD1 (5 bases). The CDR3 length is 15 residues. V dropped 7 bases and J dropped 4 bases, with 19 bases sitting between them. CDR1 is WNHNN and CDR2 is SYGVQD in the germline V gene (reference sequence). The CDR3 spells CASMGVRGPGYGYTF. The CDR3 DNA reads as TGCGCCAGCATGGGGGTAAGGGGCCCCGGCTATGGCTACACCTTC.

The sample holds many counts of this clonotype. This chain connects TRBV6-1 to TRBJ2-1; 10 bases line up with TRBD2. This CDR3 region has 17 residues. V dropped 4 bases and J dropped 0; count of bases not matched to a gene: 6. Germline-derived CDR1 and CDR2 are MNHNS and SASEGT. The CDR3 here is CASSARAGGSSYNEQFF. The CDR3 nucleotides read TGTGCCAGCAGTGCGAGAGCGGGGGGGAGCTCCTACAATGAGCAGTTCTTC.

V gene TRBV29-1 combines with J gene TRBJ2-7; perhaps TRBD2 as D (6 bases). V was cut by 7 bases and J by 6 bases, with 25 bases left in between. This CDR3 is 15 amino acids long. Germline V gives CDR1 SQVTM, CDR2 ANQGSEA. CDR3 in DNA: TGCAGCGCTCGACCGGGACTCCAAGGAACATCCGAGCAGTACTTC. Protein sequence: CSARPGLQGTSEQYF.

This clonotype was recorded many times. The chain couples TRBV12-3 or TRBV12-4 to TRBJ1-6, with TRBD1 as a possible D gene (6 bases). This CDR3 contains 13 residues. V shed 5 bases and J shed 9 bases, with 11 bases lying between them. In DNA form, the CDR3 reads TGTGCCAGCAGTGGACAGACACTTTCACCCCTCCACTTT. It yields the protein CASSGQTLSPLHF.

As for this clonotype: Possible read error: a much larger clone is one base away. CDR3 nucleotide sequence: TGTGCCGGCAGCCCTCTAGCGGGGAACACCGGGGAGCTGTTTTTT. Protein sequence: CAGSPLAGNTGELFF. J is TRBJ2-2 and V is TRBV19; 8 nucleotides agree with TRBD2. From germline, CDR1 is LNHDA and CDR2 SQIVND (reference sequence). CDR3 size: 15 residues. The J segment lost 1 base and the V segment lost 11 bases, leaving 9 bases of the junction unmatched.

This clonotype showed up just a few times. The chain carries TRBV25-1 and TRBJ1-6, with D hard to call. Germline assignment: CDR1 MGHDK and CDR2 SYGVNS. With 3 bases removed from V and 9 bases from J, the gap between germline ends came to 15 bases. CDR3 length: 15 residues. The CDR3 sequence is CASSELWQRGSPLHF. In nucleotides, the CDR3 is TGTGCCAGCAGTGAGTTGTGGCAGCGCGGTTCACCCCTCCACTTT.

In its sample, this clonotype was seen a few times. The V and J genes are TRBV29-1 and TRBJ2-2; D unresolved. The CDR3 runs to 14 residues. CDR1 is SQVTM and CDR2 is ANQGSEA in the germline V gene. Trimming shortened V by 4 bases and J by 0 bases, and 9 bases separated the two germline ends. CDR3 in amino acids: CSVVRDTNTGELFF. The DNA of the CDR3 is TGCAGCGTTGTAAGGGATACGAACACCGGGGAGCTGTTTTTT.

This chain uses TRBV5-4 with TRBJ1-2, with 10 bases fitting TRBD1. Germline CDR1 and CDR2: SGHNT and YYREEE (reference sequence). With V trimmed by 5 bases and J by 3 bases, 4 bases remained unmatched. The CDR3 is 14 residues long. The CDR3 sequence is CASSKGQGDYGYTF. CDR3 nucleotides: TGTGCCAGCAGTAAAGGACAGGGGGACTATGGCTACACCTTC.